This T cell receptor beta chain comes out of a study of blood T cell repertoires in COVID-19. Recruitment covered roughly 22 US areas and drew participants whose ages spanned about 18 to 90 years. TCRdb's table, derived via immunoSEQ multiplex PCR, lists solely in-frame clones and lacks some. The profile shows 230,000 or so clones, about 88% of them singletons. This CDR3 has 14 amino acids. V lost 6 bases to trimming and J lost 4 bases, with 13 bases between them. CDR1 and CDR2 (germline): SGHTA, FQGNSA. This receptor was identified in a woman in her fifties or sixties who had been exposed to COVID-19. Material for sequencing was PBMCs or T cells enriched from blood (not recorded which). The J gene is TRBJ1-5, the V gene TRBV7-2, with D unclear. The CDR3 coding sequence is TGTGCCAGCAGTAAAGCGGAGGGAAATCAGCCCCAGCATTTT. Translated, it gives CASSKAEGNQPQHF. The full variable domain, rest sourced from reference TRBV7-2 and TRBJ1-5, is GAGVSQSPSNKVTEKGKDVELRCDPISGHTALYWYRQSLGQGLEFLIYFQGNSAPDKSGLPSDRFSAERTGGSVSTLTIQRTQQEDSAVYLCASSKAEGNQPQHFGDGTRLSIL.